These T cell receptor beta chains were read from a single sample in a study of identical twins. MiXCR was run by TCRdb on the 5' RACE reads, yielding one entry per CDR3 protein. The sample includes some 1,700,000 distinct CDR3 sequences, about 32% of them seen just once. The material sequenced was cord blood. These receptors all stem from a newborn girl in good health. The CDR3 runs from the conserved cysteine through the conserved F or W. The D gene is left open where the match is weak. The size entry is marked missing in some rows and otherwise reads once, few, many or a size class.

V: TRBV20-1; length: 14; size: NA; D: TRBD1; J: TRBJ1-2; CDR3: CSASNRGLGYGYTF; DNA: TGCAGTGCTAGTAACAGGGGGCTGGGGTATGGCTACACCTTC
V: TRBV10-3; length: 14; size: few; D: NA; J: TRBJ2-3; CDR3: CAISLQRAGDTQYF; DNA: TGTGCCATCAGCCTCCAGCGGGCAGGGGATACGCAGTATTTT
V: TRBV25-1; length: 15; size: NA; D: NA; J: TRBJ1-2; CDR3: CASSEGGRVEYGYTF; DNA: TGTGCCAGCAGTGAAGGGGGCAGGGTAGAGTATGGCTACACCTTC
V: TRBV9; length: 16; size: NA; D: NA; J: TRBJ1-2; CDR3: CASSPTAGETNYGYTF; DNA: TGTGCCAGCAGCCCCACGGCAGGGGAAACAAATTATGGCTACACCTTC
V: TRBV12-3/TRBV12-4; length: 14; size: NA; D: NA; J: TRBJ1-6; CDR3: CASSLGQINSPLHF; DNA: TGTGCCAGCAGCCTCGGACAGATTAATTCACCCCTCCACTTT
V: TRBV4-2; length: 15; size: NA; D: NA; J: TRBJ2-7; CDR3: CASSQDRAGYYEQYF; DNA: TGTGCCAGCAGCCAAGATCGGGCAGGTTACTACGAGCAGTACTTC
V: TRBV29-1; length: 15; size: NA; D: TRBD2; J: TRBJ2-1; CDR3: CSVVGPGLAGSRQFF; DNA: TGCAGCGTTGTGGGGCCGGGACTAGCGGGTAGTAGGCAGTTCTTC
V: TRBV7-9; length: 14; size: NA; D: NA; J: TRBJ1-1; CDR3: CASTPGSLNTEAFF; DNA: TGTGCCAGCACCCCGGGCAGCTTGAACACTGAAGCTTTCTTT
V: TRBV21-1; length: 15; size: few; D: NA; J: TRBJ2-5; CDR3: CASSNLGLAGETQYF; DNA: TGTGCCAGCAGCAATTTGGGACTAGCGGGAGAGACCCAGTACTTC
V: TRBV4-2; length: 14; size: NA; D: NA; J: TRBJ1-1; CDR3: CASSQDLIGTEAFF; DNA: TGTGCCAGCAGCCAAGATCTTATAGGGACTGAAGCTTTCTTT
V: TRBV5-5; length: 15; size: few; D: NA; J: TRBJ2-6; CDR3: CASSLGGNGANVLTF; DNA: TGTGCCAGCAGCTTGGGGGGGAACGGGGCCAACGTCCTGACTTTC
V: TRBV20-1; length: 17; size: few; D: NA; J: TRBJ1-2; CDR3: CSATRNVVRDKVNGYTF; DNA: TGCAGTGCTACCCGTAATGTCGTTCGGGACAAAGTCAATGGCTACACCTTC
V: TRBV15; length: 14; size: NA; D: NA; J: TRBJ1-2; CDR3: CATSSRDWNYGYTF; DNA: TGTGCCACCAGCAGCAGGGATTGGAACTATGGCTACACCTTC
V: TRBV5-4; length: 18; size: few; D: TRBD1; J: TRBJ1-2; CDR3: CASSPLGYFGQGTGGYTF; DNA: TGTGCCAGCAGCCCCTTAGGTTACTTTGGACAGGGCACAGGTGGCTACACCTTC
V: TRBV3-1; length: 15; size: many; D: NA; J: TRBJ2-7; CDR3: CASSQGVLNSYEQYF; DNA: TGTGCCAGCAGCCAAGGGGTACTGAACTCCTACGAGCAGTACTTC
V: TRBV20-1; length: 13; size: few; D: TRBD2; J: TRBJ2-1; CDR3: CSAKRERRSEQFF; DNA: TGCAGTGCTAAGCGGGAGAGAAGGAGTGAGCAGTTCTTC
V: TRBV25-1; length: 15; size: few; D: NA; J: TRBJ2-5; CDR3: CASSAPGLLVETQYF; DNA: TGTGCCAGCAGTGCCCCGGGCCTCCTCGTGGAGACCCAGTACTTC
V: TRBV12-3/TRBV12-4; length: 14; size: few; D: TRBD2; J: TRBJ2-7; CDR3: CASSGGLACYEQYF; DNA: TGTGCCAGCAGTGGGGGACTAGCCTGCTACGAGCAGTACTTC
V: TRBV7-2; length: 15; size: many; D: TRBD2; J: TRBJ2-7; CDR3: CASSLVGGLAYEQYF; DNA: TGTGCCAGCAGCTTAGTGGGGGGACTAGCGTACGAGCAGTACTTC
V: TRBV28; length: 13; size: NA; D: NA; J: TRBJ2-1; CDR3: CASSLSALHEQFF; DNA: TGTGCCAGCAGTTTATCCGCACTACATGAGCAGTTCTTC
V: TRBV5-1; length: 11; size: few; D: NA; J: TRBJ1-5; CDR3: CASCLPRAQHF; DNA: TGCGCCAGCTGCCTTCCTCGGGCCCAGCATTTT
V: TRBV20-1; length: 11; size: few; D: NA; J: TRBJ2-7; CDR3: CSARGRDEQYF; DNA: TGCAGTGCTAGAGGACGGGACGAGCAGTACTTC
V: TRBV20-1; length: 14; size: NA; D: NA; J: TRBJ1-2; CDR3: CSASRRQLNYGYTF; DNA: TGCAGTGCTTCCCGTCGACAGCTTAACTATGGCTACACCTTC
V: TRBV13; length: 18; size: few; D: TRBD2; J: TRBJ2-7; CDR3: CASSFLASGRSLSYEQYF; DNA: TGTGCCAGCAGCTTTTTAGCTAGCGGGAGGTCCCTCTCCTACGAGCAGTACTTC
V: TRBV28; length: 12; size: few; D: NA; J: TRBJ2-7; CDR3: CASTLLGAEQYF; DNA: TGTGCCAGCACCCTTCTGGGTGCTGAGCAGTACTTC
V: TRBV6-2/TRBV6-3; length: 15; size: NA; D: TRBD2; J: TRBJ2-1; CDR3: CASSYRPGRYNEQFF; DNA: TGTGCCAGCAGTTACAGGCCCGGGAGGTACAATGAGCAGTTCTTC
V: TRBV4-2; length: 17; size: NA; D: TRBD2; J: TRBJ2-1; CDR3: CASSQDASGGAYNEQFF; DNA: TGTGCCAGCAGCCAAGATGCTAGCGGGGGAGCCTACAATGAGCAGTTCTTC
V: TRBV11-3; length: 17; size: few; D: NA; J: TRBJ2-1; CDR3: CASTLKPGGRSYNEQFF; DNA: TGTGCCAGCACCCTAAAACCCGGGGGAAGGTCCTACAATGAGCAGTTCTTC
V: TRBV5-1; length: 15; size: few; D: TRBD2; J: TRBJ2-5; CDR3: CASSLTSGDQETQYF; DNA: TGCGCCAGCAGCTTGACTAGCGGGGACCAAGAGACCCAGTACTTC
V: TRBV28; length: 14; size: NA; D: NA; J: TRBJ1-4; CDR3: CASSEKGTNEELFF; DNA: TGTGCCAGCAGTGAAAAGGGAACTAATGAAGAACTGTTTTTT
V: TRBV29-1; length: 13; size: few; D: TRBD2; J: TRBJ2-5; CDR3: CSVDLAAQETQYF; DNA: TGCAGCGTTGATCTAGCGGCCCAAGAGACCCAGTACTTC
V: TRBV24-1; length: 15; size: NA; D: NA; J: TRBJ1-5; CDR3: CATSVSGVGNQPQHF; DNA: TGTGCCACCAGTGTGTCGGGGGTGGGCAATCAGCCCCAGCATTTT
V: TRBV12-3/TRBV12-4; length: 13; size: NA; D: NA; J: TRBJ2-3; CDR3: CASSLIRADVQYF; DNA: TGTGCCAGCAGTTTAATCAGAGCAGATGTGCAGTATTTT
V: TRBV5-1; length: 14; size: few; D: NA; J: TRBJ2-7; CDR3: CASSYRTVGYEQYF; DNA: TGCGCCAGCAGCTACCGGACAGTGGGCTACGAGCAGTACTTC
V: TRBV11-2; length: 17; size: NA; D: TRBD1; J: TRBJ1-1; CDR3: CASSPSTGPWRNTEAFF; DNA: TGTGCCAGCAGCCCGTCGACAGGGCCTTGGAGGAACACTGAAGCTTTCTTT
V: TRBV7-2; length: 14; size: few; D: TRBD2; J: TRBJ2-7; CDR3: CASSLVNGRYEQYF; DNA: TGTGCCAGCAGCTTAGTAAACGGGAGGTACGAGCAGTACTTC
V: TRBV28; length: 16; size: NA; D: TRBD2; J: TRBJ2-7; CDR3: CASSERLAGVDYEQYF; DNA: TGTGCCAGCAGCGAAAGACTAGCGGGAGTCGACTACGAGCAGTACTTC
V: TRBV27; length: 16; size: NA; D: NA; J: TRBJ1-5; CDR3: CASSLEGGLLGQPQHF; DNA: TGTGCCAGCAGTTTAGAGGGGGGACTGCTCGGCCAGCCCCAGCATTTT
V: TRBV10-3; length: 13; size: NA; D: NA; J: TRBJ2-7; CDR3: CAIAGTIKREQYF; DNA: TGTGCCATTGCCGGGACAATCAAACGGGAGCAGTACTTC
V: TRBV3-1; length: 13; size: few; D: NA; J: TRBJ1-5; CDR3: CASSHQRNQPQHF; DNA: TGTGCCAGCAGCCACCAAAGGAATCAGCCCCAGCATTTT
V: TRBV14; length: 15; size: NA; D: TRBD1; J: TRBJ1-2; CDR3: CASSPGTVGSYGYTF; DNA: TGTGCCAGCAGCCCGGGGACAGTGGGATCATATGGCTACACCTTC
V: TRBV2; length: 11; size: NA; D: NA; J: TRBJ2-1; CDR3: CASTTVGEQFF; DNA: TGTGCCAGCACCACCGTGGGTGAGCAGTTCTTC
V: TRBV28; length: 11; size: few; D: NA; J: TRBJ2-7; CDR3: CASSSPREQYF; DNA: TGTGCCAGCAGTTCCCCGCGCGAGCAGTACTTC